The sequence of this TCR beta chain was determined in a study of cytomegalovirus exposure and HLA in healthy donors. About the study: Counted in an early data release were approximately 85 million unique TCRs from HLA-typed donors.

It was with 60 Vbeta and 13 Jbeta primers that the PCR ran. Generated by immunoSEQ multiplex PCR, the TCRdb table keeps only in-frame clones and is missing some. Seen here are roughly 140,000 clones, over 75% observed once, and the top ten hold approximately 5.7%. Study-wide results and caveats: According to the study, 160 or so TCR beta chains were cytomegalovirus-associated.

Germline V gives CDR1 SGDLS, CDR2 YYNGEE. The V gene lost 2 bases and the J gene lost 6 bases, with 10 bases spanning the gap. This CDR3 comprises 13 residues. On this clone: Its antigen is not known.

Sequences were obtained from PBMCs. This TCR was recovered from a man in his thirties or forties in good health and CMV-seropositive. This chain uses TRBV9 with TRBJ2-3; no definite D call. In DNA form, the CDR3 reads TGTGCCAGCAGCGTGAGGAGCCGGGATACGCAGTATTTT. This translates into CASSVRSRDTQYF.